The 30 T cell receptor beta chains listed next were all sequenced from one sample in a study of cytomegalovirus exposure and HLA in healthy donors. With 60 Vbeta and 13 Jbeta primers, the PCR was carried out. Method: immunoSEQ multiplex PCR; TCRdb's copy keeps in-frame clones and lacks some. The sample shows some 160,000 clones, around 80% of them seen only once. Input material: PBMCs. The receptors originated from a man between 40 and 49 years old in good health and CMV-seronegative.

A word on this clone: The sample carries other DNA sequences with the same CDR3. This rearrangement joins TRBV28 to TRBJ2-2; 9 bases line up with TRBD1. The CDR3 is 14 amino acids. V shed 3 bases and J 5 bases; nucleotides not matched to a gene: 1. Germline V gene sequence: CDR1 MDHEN, CDR2 SYDVKM. This chain's CDR3 is CASSLTGGTGELFF. In DNA, the CDR3 is TGTGCCAGCAGTTTGACAGGGGGGACCGGGGAGCTGTTTTTT.

The gene calls are TRBV18 and TRBJ2-1, with 10 bases lining up with TRBD2. This CDR3 has 16 amino acids. The junction had 12 bases not matched to a gene; V was cut back by 3 bases and J by 10 bases. Per germline, CDR1 KGHSH and CDR2 LQKENI. CDR3 region: CASSPRTSGLVGEQFF. CDR3 in DNA: TGTGCCAGCTCACCCCGGACTAGCGGATTGGTGGGCGAGCAGTTCTTC.

The chain links TRBV2 to TRBJ2-5; 9 bases are a match to TRBD2. With V trimmed by 4 bases and J by 5 bases, 8 bases remained unmatched. This CDR3 spans 15 amino acids. Germline V gives CDR1 SNHLY, CDR2 FYNNEI. The CDR3 sequence is CASSVAGGPNETQYF. The CDR3 coding sequence is TGTGCCAGCAGTGTTGCGGGAGGGCCTAATGAGACCCAGTACTTC.

The rearrangement uses TRBV7-8 and TRBJ2-3; D unclear. The CDR3 spans 14 residues. Germline V gives CDR1 SGHVS, CDR2 FQNEAQ. V lost 2 bases and J lost 0, with 6 bases in between. CDR3 DNA sequence: TGTGCCAGCAGCTTATTCTCCAGCACAGATACGCAGTATTTT. Translated: CASSLFSSTDTQYF.

The chain employs TRBV10-3 and TRBJ1-2; D is undetermined. V lost 5 bases and J lost 4, with 8 bases in between. CDR3 size: 12 residues. CDR1 and CDR2 from the germline V gene are ENHRY and SYGVKD. CDR3 protein: CAISTVFYGYTF. CDR3 bases: TGTGCCATCAGTACAGTCTTCTATGGCTACACCTTC.

This chain connects TRBV27 to TRBJ2-3; 7 positions match TRBD2. CDR1 and CDR2 from the germline V gene are MNHEY and SMNVEV (reference sequence). The CDR3 runs 18 residues. V lost 0 bases and J lost 0; bases outside the gene matches: 9. For the CDR3, the DNA is TGTGCCAGCAGTTTATCGGCCACAGCGGGAACTAGCACAGATACGCAGTATTTT. It encodes CASSLSATAGTSTDTQYF.

The J gene is TRBJ1-5, the V gene TRBV28, with 10 bases that match TRBD1. CDR1 MDHEN and CDR2 SYDVKM come from the germline V gene. The CDR3 covers 17 residues. V dropped 7 bases and J dropped 0; count of bases not matched to a gene: 9. Here the CDR3 DNA reads TGTGCCAGCATCCCGGGACAGGGGAGTTATAGCAATCAGCCCCAGCATTTT. Its translation is CASIPGQGSYSNQPQHF. Drawing the rest from reference TRBV28 and TRBJ1-5, the complete variable domain is DVKVTQSSRYLVKRTGEKVFLECVQDMDHENMFWYRQDPGLGLRLIYFSYDVKMKEKGDIPEGYSVSREKKERFSLILESASTNQTSMYLCASIPGQGSYSNQPQHFGDGTRLSIL.

The genes are TRBV15 and TRBJ2-1; D possibly corresponds to TRBD1 (6 bases). Germline-derived CDR1 and CDR2 are LNHNV and YYDKDF (reference sequence). The V gene lost 2 bases and the J gene lost 1 base, with 9 bases spanning the gap. The CDR3 loop spans 15 amino acids. Here the CDR3 reads CATSRLRGSYNEQFF. The CDR3 nucleotides read TGTGCCACCAGCAGACTAAGGGGGTCCTACAATGAGCAGTTCTTC. The variable domain in full, completed from reference TRBV15 and TRBJ2-1, reads DAMVIQNPRYQVTQFGKPVTLSCSQTLNHNVMYWYQQKSSQAPKLLFHYYDKDFNNEADTPDNFQSRRPNTSFCFLDIRSPGLGDTAMYLCATSRLRGSYNEQFFGPGTRLTVL.

The genes are TRBV2 and TRBJ1-1; unclear D gene. The CDR3 length is 14 residues. CDR1 and CDR2 from the germline V gene are SNHLY and FYNNEI. Trimming took off 3 bases at V and 5 bases at J, with 13 bases between the two ends. CDR3 nucleotide sequence: TGTGCCAGCAGTGACAGGACCTGGAGGACTGAAGCTTTCTTT. Residues: CASSDRTWRTEAFF.

The rearrangement uses TRBV4-1 and TRBJ2-1, with D perhaps matching TRBD2 (6 bases). Germline CDR1 reads MGHRA; CDR2 reads YSYEKL. This CDR3 comprises 14 residues. The V end lost 0 bases, the J end lost 12 bases, and 15 bases lay between the germline ends. CDR3 sequence (DNA): TGCGCCAGCAGCCAAGATAGGCACCAGGGAGGGCAGTTCTTC. Translating gives CASSQDRHQGGQFF.

The gene calls are TRBV4-2 and TRBJ2-1; 10 bases map to TRBD2. CDR1 is LGHNA, CDR2 YNFKEQ, per germline. CDR3 length equals 17 residues. Germline trimming cut 0 bases from V and 4 bases from J; bases unmatched to any gene: 6. The CDR3 DNA is TGTGCCAGCAGCCAAGAGCGAGCGGGAGGGAAGTACAATGAGCAGTTCTTC. It specifies CASSQERAGGKYNEQFF.

As concerns this clone: The junction departs from the called germline gene at one end, perhaps through a read error. The rearrangement links TRBV13 to TRBJ2-1, with 7 bases matching TRBD1. The germline gives CDR1 PRHDT, CDR2 FYEKMQ (reference sequence). The length of the CDR3 is 19 residues. CDR3 DNA sequence: TGTGCCAGCAGCTTGGTAGGTGACCCCAGGGGGTTCTCCTACAATGGGCAGTTCTTC. It encodes CASSLVGDPRGFSYNGQFF.

The V and J genes are TRBV5-6 and TRBJ1-1; a possible D gene is TRBD1 (6 bases). The CDR3 covers 13 residues. Per the germline V gene, CDR1 is SGHDT and CDR2 is YYEEEE. Trimming took off 5 bases at V and 2 bases at J, with 10 bases between the two ends. In DNA form, the CDR3 reads TGTGCCAGCAGGCAACAGGGTAACACTGAAGCTTTCTTT. Amino acids: CASRQQGNTEAFF.

The chain recombines TRBV28 with TRBJ1-5; the match to TRBD1 covers 10 bases. The germline V gene encodes CDR1 MDHEN and CDR2 SYDVKM. The CDR3 totals 15 residues. V lost 5 bases, J lost 6 bases, and 7 bases stayed unmatched. CDR3 bases: TGTGCCAGCAGTGGGGACAGGGGAAACAGTCAGCCCCAGCATTTT. It yields the protein CASSGDRGNSQPQHF.

This chain connects TRBV9 to TRBJ2-1, with a tentative D call TRBD1 (5 bases). The CDR3 extends over 16 amino acids. The V gene lost 4 bases and the J gene lost 3 bases, with 17 bases spanning the gap. Germline assignment: CDR1 SGDLS and CDR2 YYNGEE. This CDR3 is CASSPGQDPGYNEQFF. The CDR3 region has the DNA TGTGCCAGCAGCCCAGGGCAGGATCCAGGCTACAATGAGCAGTTCTTC.

The chain links TRBV6-1 to TRBJ2-5; 10 bases line up with TRBD1. J gave up 5 bases and V 10 bases, and 7 bases lay outside the gene matches. The CDR3 length is 13 residues. Germline V lookup: CDR1 MNHNS, CDR2 SASEGT. The CDR3 DNA follows: TGTGCCATCCGCCGGGACAGGGGCGAGACCCAGTACTTC. Protein product: CAIRRDRGETQYF.

This sequence joins TRBV5-5 and TRBJ1-2; no clear D gene. The CDR3 consists of 16 residues. Germline V CDR1 and CDR2: SGHKS, YYEKEE (reference sequence). Trimming took 4 bases from V and 2 from J, leaving 18 bases between them. CDR3 nucleotide sequence: TGTGCCAGCAGCCCCGGTACTCATAACGGGAACTATGGCTACACCTTC. Amino acids: CASSPGTHNGNYGYTF.

The chain combines TRBV5-1 with TRBJ2-1; a weak D match, TRBD1 (5 bases). V was shortened by 0 bases and J by 4 bases, with 11 bases between the two germline ends. From germline, CDR1 is SGHRS and CDR2 YFSETQ. The CDR3 sequence is 15 residues long. For the CDR3, the DNA is TGCGCCAGCAGCTTGGGACAGAGTCTATACAATGAGCAGTTCTTC. This encodes CASSLGQSLYNEQFF.

The table lists this clone with a count of one. The gene calls are TRBV6-7 and TRBJ1-5, with D tentatively TRBD1 (6 bases). TRBV6-7 is classed as an ORF, of uncertain function. The V gene lost 2 bases and the J gene lost 7 bases, with 12 bases spanning the gap. The CDR3 is 14 amino acids. The CDR3 here is CASSYGDTSQPQHF. In DNA, the CDR3 is TGTGCCAGCAGTTACGGGGACACATCCCAGCCCCAGCATTTT.

The genes are TRBV4-2 and TRBJ1-1, with 7 bases that match TRBD1. This CDR3 is 14 amino acids long. J lost 1 base, V lost 3 bases, and 2 bases had no gene match. Germline values: CDR1 LGHNA, CDR2 YNFKEQ. CDR3 loop: CASSQGQQNTEAFF. Written as DNA, the CDR3 is TGTGCCAGCAGCCAGGGACAGCAGAACACTGAAGCTTTCTTT.

J is TRBJ1-2 and V is TRBV11-3; 8 positions match TRBD1. Unmatched junction bases numbered 7, after V lost 7 bases and J lost 3 bases. Germline V gene sequence: CDR1 SGHNT, CDR2 YENEEA. The CDR3 covers 14 residues. The CDR3 region is CASNTGTGDYGYTF. In nucleotides, the CDR3 is TGTGCCAGCAACACGGGGACAGGAGACTATGGCTACACCTTC.

The chain uses TRBV19 and TRBJ1-5; D may be TRBD1 (5 bases). Trimming took 5 bases from V and 1 from J, leaving 12 bases between them. This CDR3 is built from 15 residues. The V gene's germline CDR1 is LNHDA and CDR2 SQIVND (reference sequence). The CDR3 loop reads CASSGRVGSNQPQHF. DNA of the CDR3: TGTGCCAGTAGTGGCAGGGTGGGAAGCAATCAGCCCCAGCATTTT.

This chain uses TRBV11-2 with TRBJ2-4; D possibly corresponds to TRBD1 (5 bases). CDR3 length equals 12 residues. V lost 6 bases and J 12 bases, leaving 15 bases between the germline ends. Germline CDR1 and CDR2: SGHAT and FQNNGV. For the CDR3, the DNA is TGTGCCAGCAGTTCCCTTCCCGACAGTCAGTACTTC. Translated: CASSSLPDSQYF.

This clone was found a few times. The chain uses TRBV18 and TRBJ2-1, with 8 bases matching TRBD1. After removal of 3 bases from V and 3 bases from J, the junction contained 1 base not matched to a gene. This CDR3 is built from 14 residues. In germline, CDR1 is KGHSH, CDR2 LQKENI. CDR3 nucleotide sequence: TGTGCCAGCTCACCGGGACAGGACTACAATGAGCAGTTCTTC. This gives the protein CASSPGQDYNEQFF.

The chain combines TRBV11-2 with TRBJ1-5; 7 bases are shared with TRBD1. J was trimmed by 2 bases and V by 3 bases; bases with no gene match: 4. CDR3 length equals 15 residues. Germline V gene data show CDR1 as SGHAT and CDR2 as FQNNGV. The CDR3 DNA reads as TGTGCCAGCAGCTTGAACAGGGGCGGCAATCAGCCCCAGCATTTT. Translated: CASSLNRGGNQPQHF.

V usage is TRBV30 and J usage is TRBJ2-7; possibly TRBD2 for D (5 bases). V lost 2 bases, J lost 0 bases, and 14 bases lay in between. CDR1 GTSNPN and CDR2 SVGIG come from the germline V gene (reference sequence). CDR3 length: 15 residues. The CDR3 DNA is TGTGCCTGGAGTTCTACCCAGCGGAGCTCCTACGAGCAGTACTTC. Protein product: CAWSSTQRSSYEQYF. Filled out from reference TRBV30 and TRBJ2-7, the complete variable domain reads SQTIHQWPATLVQPVGSPLSLECTVEGTSNPNLYWYRQAAGRGLQLLFYSVGIGQISSEVPQNLSASRPQDRQFILSSKKLLLSDSGFYLCAWSSTQRSSYEQYFGPGTRLTVT.

This sequence joins TRBV5-1 and TRBJ2-5; possibly TRBD2 for D (5 bases). Trimming took 0 bases from V and 5 from J, leaving 14 bases between them. CDR1 and CDR2 from the germline V gene are SGHRS and YFSETQ. This CDR3 is built from 15 residues. The CDR3 coding sequence is TGCGCCAGCAGCTTGGATTGGACTGGCGGGGAGACCCAGTACTTC. Translated, it gives CASSLDWTGGETQYF.

The count of this clone is one. CDR3 DNA: TGCGCCAGCAGTGAGTCTGGTCTAGCGGGTACCACAGATACGCAGTATTTT. As protein: CASSESGLAGTTDTQYF. This rearrangement joins TRBV10-1 to TRBJ2-3; 8 nucleotides align to TRBD2. The CDR3 sequence is 17 residues long. Germline CDR1 and CDR2: WNHNN and SYGVQD (reference sequence). Trimming at V came to 0 bases and at J to 2 bases, leaving 7 bases not matched to a gene.

The chain joins TRBV7-9 to TRBJ1-2; D call uncertain. V lost 5 bases and J lost 8, with 12 bases in between. CDR1 and CDR2 from the germline V gene are SEHNR and FQNEAQ (reference sequence). The CDR3 sequence is 12 residues long. CDR3: CASSSGIGGYTF. The CDR3 DNA reads TGTGCCAGCAGCAGCGGAATAGGGGGCTACACCTTC.

This chain uses TRBV19 with TRBJ1-1, with D possibly being TRBD1 (6 bases). Germline V CDR1 and CDR2: LNHDA, SQIVND (reference sequence). The V gene lost 5 bases and the J gene lost 0 bases, with 7 bases spanning the gap. The CDR3 has 13 residues. The DNA of the CDR3 is TGTGCCAGTAGTGGGGGCCTGAACACTGAAGCTTTCTTT. Translation: CASSGGLNTEAFF. The entire variable domain, with the rest obtained from reference TRBV19 and TRBJ1-1, is as follows: DGGITQSPKYLFRKEGQNVTLSCEQNLNHDAMYWYRQDPGQGLRLIYYSQIVNDFQKGDIAEGYSVSREKKESFPLTVTSAQKNPTAFYLCASSGGLNTEAFFGQGTRLTVV.